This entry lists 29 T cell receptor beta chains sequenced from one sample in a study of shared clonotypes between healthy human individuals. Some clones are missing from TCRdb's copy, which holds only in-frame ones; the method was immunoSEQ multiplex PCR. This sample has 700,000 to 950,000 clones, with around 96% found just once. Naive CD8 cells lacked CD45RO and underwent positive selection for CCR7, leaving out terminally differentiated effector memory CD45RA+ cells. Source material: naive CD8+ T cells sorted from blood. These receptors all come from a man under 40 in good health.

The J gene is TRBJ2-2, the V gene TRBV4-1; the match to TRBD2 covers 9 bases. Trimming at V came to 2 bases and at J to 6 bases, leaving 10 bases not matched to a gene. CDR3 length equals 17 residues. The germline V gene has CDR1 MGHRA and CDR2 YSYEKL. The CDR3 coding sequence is TGCGCCAGCAGCCAACGCCTGGCTAGCGGGACGGCCGGGGAGCTGTTTTTT. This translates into CASSQRLASGTAGELFF.

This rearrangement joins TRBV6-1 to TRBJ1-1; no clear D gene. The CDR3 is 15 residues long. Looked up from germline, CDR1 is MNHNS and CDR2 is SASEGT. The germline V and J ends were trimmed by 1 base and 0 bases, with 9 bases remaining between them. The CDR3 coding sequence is TGTGCCAGCAGTGAAGATGTAGGGTTGAACACTGAAGCTTTCTTT. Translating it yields CASSEDVGLNTEAFF.

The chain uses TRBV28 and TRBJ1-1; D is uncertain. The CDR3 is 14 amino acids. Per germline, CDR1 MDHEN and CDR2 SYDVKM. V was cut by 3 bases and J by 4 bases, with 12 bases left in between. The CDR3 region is CASSFSGMSTEAFF. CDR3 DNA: TGTGCCAGCAGTTTCTCCGGGATGAGCACTGAAGCTTTCTTT.

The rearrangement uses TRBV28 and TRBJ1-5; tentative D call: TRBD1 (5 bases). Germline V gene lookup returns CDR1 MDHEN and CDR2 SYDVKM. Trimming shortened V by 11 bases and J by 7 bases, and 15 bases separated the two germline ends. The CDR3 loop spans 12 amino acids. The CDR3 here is CASLRGRQPQHF. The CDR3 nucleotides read TGTGCCTCTTTACGGGGACGGCAGCCCCAGCATTTT.

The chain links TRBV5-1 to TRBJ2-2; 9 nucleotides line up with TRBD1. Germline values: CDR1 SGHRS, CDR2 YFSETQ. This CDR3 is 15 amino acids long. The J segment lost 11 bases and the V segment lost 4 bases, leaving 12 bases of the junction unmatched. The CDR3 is CASSPGTGPIDELFF. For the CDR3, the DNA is TGCGCCAGCAGCCCCGGGACAGGGCCCATAGATGAGCTGTTTTTT.

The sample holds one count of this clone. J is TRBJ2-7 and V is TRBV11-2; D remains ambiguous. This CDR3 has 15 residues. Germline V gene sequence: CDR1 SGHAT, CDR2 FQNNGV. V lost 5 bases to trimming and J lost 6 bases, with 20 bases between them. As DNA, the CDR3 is TGTGCCAGCAGCCCCAAACAGAACCTTGGAACCGAGCAGTACTTC. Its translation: CASSPKQNLGTEQYF.

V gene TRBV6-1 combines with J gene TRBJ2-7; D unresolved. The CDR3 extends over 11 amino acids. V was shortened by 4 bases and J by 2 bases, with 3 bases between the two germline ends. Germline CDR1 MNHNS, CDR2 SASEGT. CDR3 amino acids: CASSGPYEQYF. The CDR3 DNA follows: TGTGCCAGCAGTGGGCCCTACGAGCAGTACTTC.

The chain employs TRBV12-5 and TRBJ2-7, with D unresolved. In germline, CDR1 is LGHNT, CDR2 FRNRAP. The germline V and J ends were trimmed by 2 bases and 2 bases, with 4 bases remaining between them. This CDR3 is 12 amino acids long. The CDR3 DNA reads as TGTGCTAGTGGTTTGTCAACCTACGAGCAGTACTTC. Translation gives CASGLSTYEQYF.

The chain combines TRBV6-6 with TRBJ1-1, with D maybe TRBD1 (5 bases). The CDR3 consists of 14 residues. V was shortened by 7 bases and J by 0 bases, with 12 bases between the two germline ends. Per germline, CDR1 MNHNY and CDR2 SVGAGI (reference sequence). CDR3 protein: CASINRDLNTEAFF. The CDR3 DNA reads TGTGCCAGCATCAACCGGGACTTGAACACTGAAGCTTTCTTT.

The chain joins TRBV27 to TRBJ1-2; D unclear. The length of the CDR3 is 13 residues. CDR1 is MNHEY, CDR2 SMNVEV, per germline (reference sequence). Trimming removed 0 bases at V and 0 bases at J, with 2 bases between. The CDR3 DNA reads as TGTGCCAGCAGTTTATCCACTAACTATGGCTACACCTTC. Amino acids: CASSLSTNYGYTF.

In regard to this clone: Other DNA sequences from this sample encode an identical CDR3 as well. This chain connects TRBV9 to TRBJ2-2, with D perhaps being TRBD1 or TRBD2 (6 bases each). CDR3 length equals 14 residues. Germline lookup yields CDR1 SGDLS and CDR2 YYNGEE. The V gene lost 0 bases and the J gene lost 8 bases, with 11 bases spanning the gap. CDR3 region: CASSVGGGTGELFF. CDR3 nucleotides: TGTGCCAGCAGCGTAGGAGGGGGGACTGGGGAGCTGTTTTTT.

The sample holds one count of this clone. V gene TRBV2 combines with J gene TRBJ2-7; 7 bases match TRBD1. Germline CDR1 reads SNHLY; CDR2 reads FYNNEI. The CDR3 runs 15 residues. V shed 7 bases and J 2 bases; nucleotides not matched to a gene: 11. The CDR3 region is CASTGHRGNPYEQYF. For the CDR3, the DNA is TGTGCCAGCACCGGTCACAGGGGAAACCCCTACGAGCAGTACTTC.

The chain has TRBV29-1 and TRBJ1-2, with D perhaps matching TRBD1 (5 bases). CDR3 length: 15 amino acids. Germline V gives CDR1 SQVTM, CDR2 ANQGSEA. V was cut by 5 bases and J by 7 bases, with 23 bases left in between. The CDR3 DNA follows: TGCAGCGTTTTGTCTACCGGGACGGACGAGGGTGGCTACACCTTC. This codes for CSVLSTGTDEGGYTF. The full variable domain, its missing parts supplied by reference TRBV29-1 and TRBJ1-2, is SAVISQKPSRDICQRGTSLTIQCQVDSQVTMMFWYRQQPGQSLTLIATANQGSEATYESGFVIDKFPISRPNLTFSTLTVSNMSPEDSSIYLCSVLSTGTDEGGYTFGSGTRLTVV.

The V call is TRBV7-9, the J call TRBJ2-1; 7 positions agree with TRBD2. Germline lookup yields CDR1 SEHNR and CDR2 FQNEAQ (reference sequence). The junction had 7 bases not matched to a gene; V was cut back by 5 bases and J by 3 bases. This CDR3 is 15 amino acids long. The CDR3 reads CASSRLAADYNEQFF. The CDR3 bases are TGTGCCAGCAGCCGACTAGCCGCGGACTACAATGAGCAGTTCTTC.

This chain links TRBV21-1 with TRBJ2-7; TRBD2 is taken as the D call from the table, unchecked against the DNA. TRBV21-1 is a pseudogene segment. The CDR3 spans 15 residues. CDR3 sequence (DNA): TGTGCCAGCAGCAAACCACCCCCGGGTTCCTACGAGCAGTACTTC. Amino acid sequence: CASSKPPPGSYEQYF.

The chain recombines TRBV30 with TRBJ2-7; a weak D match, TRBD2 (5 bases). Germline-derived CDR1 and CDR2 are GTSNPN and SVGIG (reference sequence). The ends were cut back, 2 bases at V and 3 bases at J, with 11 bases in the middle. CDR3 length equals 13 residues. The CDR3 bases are TGTGCCTGGAGTTATAGCGCAGACTACGAGCAGTACTTC. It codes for CAWSYSADYEQYF.

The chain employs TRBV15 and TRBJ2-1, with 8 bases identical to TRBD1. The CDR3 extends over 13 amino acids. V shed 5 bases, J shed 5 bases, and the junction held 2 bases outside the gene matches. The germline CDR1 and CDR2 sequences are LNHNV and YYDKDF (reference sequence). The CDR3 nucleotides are TGTGCCACCAGCCAGGACAGGGACAATGAGCAGTTCTTC. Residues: CATSQDRDNEQFF.

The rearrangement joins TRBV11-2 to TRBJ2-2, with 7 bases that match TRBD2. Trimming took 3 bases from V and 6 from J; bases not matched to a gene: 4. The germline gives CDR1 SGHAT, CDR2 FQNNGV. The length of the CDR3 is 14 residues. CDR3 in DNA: TGTGCCAGCAGCTTCGGGGGAGGGCCCGGGGAGCTGTTTTTT. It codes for CASSFGGGPGELFF. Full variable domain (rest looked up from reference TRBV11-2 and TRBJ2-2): EAGVAQSPRYKIIEKRQSVAFWCNPISGHATLYWYQQILGQGPKLLIQFQNNGVVDDSQLPKDRFSAERLKGVDSTLKIQPAKLEDSAVYLCASSFGGGPGELFFGEGSRLTVL.

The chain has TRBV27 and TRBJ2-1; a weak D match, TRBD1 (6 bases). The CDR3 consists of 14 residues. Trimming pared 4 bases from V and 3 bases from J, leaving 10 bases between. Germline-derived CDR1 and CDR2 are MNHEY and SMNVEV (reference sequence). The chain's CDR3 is CASSSPGHYNEQFF. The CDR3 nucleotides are TGTGCCAGCAGTTCACCGGGACACTACAATGAGCAGTTCTTC.

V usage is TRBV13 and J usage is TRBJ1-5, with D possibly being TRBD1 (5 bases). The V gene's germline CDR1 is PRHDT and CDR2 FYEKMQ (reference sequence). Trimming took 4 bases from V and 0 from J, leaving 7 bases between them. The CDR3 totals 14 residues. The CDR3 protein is CASSSRVSNQPQHF. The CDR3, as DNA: TGTGCCAGCAGCTCCAGGGTTAGCAATCAGCCCCAGCATTTT.

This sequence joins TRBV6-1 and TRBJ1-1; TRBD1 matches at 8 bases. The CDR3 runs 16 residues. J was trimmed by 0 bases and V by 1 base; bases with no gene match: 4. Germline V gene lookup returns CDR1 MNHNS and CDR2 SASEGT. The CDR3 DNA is TGTGCCAGCAGTGAAGGACTGACAGGGGTGAACACTGAAGCTTTCTTT. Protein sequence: CASSEGLTGVNTEAFF.

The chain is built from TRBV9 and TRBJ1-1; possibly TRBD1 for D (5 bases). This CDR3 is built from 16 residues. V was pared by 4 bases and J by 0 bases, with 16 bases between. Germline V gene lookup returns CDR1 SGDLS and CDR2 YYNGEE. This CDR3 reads CASSPKVGALNTEAFF. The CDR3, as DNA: TGTGCCAGCAGCCCCAAAGTCGGGGCTTTGAACACTGAAGCTTTCTTT.

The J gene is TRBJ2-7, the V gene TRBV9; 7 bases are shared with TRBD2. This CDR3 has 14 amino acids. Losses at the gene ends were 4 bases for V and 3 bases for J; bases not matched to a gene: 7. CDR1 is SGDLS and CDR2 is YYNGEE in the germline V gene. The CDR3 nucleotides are TGTGCCAGCAGCCCAGGGACTACCGACTACGAGCAGTACTTC. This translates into CASSPGTTDYEQYF.

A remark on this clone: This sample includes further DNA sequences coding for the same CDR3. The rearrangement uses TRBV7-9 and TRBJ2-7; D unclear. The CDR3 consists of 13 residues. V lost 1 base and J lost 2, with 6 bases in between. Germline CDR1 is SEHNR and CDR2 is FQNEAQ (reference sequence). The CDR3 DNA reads TGTGCCAGCAGCTTAGAAAACCCCTACGAGCAGTACTTC. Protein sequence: CASSLENPYEQYF.

The CDR3 loop reads CASSQTLGNEQFF. In DNA, the CDR3 is TGTGCCAGCAGTCAGACACTGGGCAATGAGCAGTTCTTC. This chain uses TRBV13 with TRBJ2-1, with D unresolved. This CDR3 spans 13 amino acids. Looked up from germline, CDR1 is PRHDT and CDR2 is FYEKMQ (reference sequence). Trimming stripped 6 bases from V and 6 bases from J, with 12 bases between.

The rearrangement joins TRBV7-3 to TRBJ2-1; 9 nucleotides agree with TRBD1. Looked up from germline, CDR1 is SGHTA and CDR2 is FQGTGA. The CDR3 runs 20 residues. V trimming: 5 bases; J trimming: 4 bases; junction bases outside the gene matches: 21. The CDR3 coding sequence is TGTGCCAGCAGCCTAGAATCCGGGACAGGGAGGTTTGTAGGGTACAATGAGCAGTTCTTC. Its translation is CASSLESGTGRFVGYNEQFF.

CDR3 in amino acids: CATSPRGTEAFF. CDR3 nucleotides: TGTGCCACCAGCCCGCGAGGGACTGAAGCTTTCTTT. The chain joins TRBV15 to TRBJ1-1; D gene unclear. Deletions cut 5 bases from V and 5 bases from J, with 9 bases between. The CDR3 loop spans 12 amino acids. Germline V gene data show CDR1 as LNHNV and CDR2 as YYDKDF (reference sequence).

The CDR3 bases are TGTGCCAGCAGTTTACTTGGACTAGCGGGAGGAGGAAACGAGCAGTACTTC. Translated, it gives CASSLLGLAGGGNEQYF. The rearrangement joins TRBV27 to TRBJ2-7; 14 bases agree with TRBD2. The CDR3 sequence is 17 residues long. Trimming removed 2 bases from V and 5 bases from J; junction bases left unmatched: 8. Germline V CDR1 and CDR2: MNHEY, SMNVEV (reference sequence).

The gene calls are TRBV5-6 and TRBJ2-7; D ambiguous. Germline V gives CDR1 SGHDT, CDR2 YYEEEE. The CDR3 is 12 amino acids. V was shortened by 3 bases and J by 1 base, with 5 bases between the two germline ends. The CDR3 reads CASSWLSYEQYF. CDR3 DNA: TGTGCCAGCAGCTGGTTGTCCTACGAGCAGTACTTC.